The source of this TCR beta chain is a study of blood T cell repertoires in COVID-19. The length of the CDR3 is 13 residues. Trimming removed 10 bases from V and 3 bases from J; junction bases left unmatched: 7. Germline CDR1 is ENHRY and CDR2 is SYGVKD. Clinical history as reported by participants underpinned cohort assignment. The method was immunoSEQ multiplex PCR; TCRdb's version includes in-frame clones alone and lacks a portion of them. Found here are roughly 250,000 clones, 85% to 95% of them singletons; the top ten hold about 1.9%. This clonotype was obtained from a woman aged 18 to 35 who had recovered from COVID-19. The sequencing sample was made of PBMCs or T cells enriched from blood (not recorded which). The chain combines TRBV10-3 with TRBJ1-1, with 8 bases aligning to TRBD1. CDR3 sequence: CATRTGSDTEAFF. The CDR3 coding sequence is TGTGCCACAAGGACAGGGTCGGACACTGAAGCTTTCTTT.